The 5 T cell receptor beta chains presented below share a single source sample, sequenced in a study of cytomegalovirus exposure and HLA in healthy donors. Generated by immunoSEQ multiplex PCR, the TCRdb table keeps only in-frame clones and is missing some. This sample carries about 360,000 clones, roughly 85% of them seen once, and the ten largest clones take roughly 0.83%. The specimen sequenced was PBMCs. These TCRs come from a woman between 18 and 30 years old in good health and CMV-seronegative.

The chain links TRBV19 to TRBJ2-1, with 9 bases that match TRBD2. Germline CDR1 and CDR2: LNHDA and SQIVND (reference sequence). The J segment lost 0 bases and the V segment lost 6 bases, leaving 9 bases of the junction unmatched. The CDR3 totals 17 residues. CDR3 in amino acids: CASRYSGGLSSYNEQFF. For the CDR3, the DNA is TGTGCCAGTAGGTATAGCGGGGGTCTCAGCTCCTACAATGAGCAGTTCTTC.

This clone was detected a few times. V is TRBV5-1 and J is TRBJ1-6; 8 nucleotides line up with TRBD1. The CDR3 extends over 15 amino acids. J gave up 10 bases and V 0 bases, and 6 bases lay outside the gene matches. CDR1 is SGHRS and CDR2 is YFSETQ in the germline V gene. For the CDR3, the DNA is TGCGCCAGCAGCTTGGAGGGGACAGGACAATCACCCCTCCACTTT. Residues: CASSLEGTGQSPLHF.

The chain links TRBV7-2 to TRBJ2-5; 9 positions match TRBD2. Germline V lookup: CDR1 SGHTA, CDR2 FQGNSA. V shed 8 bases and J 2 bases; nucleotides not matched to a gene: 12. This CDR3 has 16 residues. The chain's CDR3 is CASFLWAGGNQETQYF. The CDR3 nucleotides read TGTGCCAGCTTCCTATGGGCGGGAGGGAATCAAGAGACCCAGTACTTC.

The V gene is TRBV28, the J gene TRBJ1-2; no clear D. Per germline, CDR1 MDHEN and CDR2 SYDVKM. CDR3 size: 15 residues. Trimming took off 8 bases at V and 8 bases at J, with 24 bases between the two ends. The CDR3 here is CASLTLQPYTTGYTF. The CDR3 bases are TGTGCCAGCCTAACCTTACAGCCCTATACGACGGGCTACACCTTC.

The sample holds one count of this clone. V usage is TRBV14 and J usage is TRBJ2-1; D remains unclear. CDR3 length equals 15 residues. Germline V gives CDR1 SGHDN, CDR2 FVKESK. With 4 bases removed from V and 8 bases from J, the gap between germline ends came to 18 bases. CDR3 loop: CASSLYIITADEQFF. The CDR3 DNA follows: TGTGCCAGCAGCCTGTATATCATTACCGCGGATGAGCAGTTCTTC.